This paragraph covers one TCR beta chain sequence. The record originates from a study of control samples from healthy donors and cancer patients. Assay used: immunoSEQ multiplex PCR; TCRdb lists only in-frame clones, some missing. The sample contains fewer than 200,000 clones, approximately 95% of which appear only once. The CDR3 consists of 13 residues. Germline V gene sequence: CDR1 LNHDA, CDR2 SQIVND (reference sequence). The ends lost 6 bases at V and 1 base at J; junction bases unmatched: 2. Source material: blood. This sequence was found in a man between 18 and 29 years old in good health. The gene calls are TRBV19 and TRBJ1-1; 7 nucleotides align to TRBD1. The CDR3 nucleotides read TGTGCCAGTAGGACAGGGACGAACACTGAAGCTTTCTTT. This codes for CASRTGTNTEAFF.